Following are 5 T cell receptor beta chains from one sample sequenced in a study of blood T cell repertoires in COVID-19 (dated by TCRdb to 2019 to 2021). The library relied on the immunoSEQ multiplex PCR assay. TCRdb stores this immuneACCESS table with in-frame sequences only. Part of the clones is absent; in the studies checked, under half of the shortfall reflects unresolved V genes, and no reason is known for the rest. The sample profile shows 250,000 to 300,000 clones; 89% of them were found once. Around 2% of the sample lies in the top ten. The sequenced sample consisted of peripheral blood. These receptor sequences come from a man aged 45-60 years with acute or convalescent COVID-19.

CDR3: CASSPGSGGVNSPLHF. CDR3 sequence (DNA): TGTGCCAGCAGCCCGGGGTCAGGCGGGGTAAATTCACCCCTCCACTTT. The chain joins TRBV5-4 to TRBJ1-6; D remains unclear. Between the trimmed V and J ends, which lost 4 bases and 7 bases, there was a span of 18 bases. CDR1 and CDR2 (germline): SGHNT, YYREEE (reference sequence). The CDR3 loop spans 16 amino acids.

J is TRBJ1-1 and V is TRBV18, with a possible D match to TRBD1 (6 bases). Trimming cost V 6 bases and J 1 base, with 12 bases left between them. The CDR3 sequence is 14 residues long. CDR1 KGHSH and CDR2 LQKENI come from the germline V gene. In DNA form, the CDR3 reads TGTGCCAGCTCCGTAAGACAGGAGAACACTGAAGCTTTCTTT. Encoded protein: CASSVRQENTEAFF.

The chain carries TRBV11-3 and TRBJ1-1, with 7 positions matching TRBD1. The CDR3 is 15 amino acids. Germline V gene data show CDR1 as SGHNT and CDR2 as YENEEA. J was trimmed by 7 bases and V by 6 bases; bases with no gene match: 14. The DNA of the CDR3 is TGTGCCAGCAGTCGAGACTCGACAGGGCGTCATGAAGCTTTCTTT. Its protein product is CASSRDSTGRHEAFF.

The gene calls are TRBV30 and TRBJ1-2, with 7 bases that match TRBD1. From germline, CDR1 is GTSNPN and CDR2 SVGIG (reference sequence). V dropped 4 bases and J dropped 4; count of bases not matched to a gene: 6. The CDR3 runs to 13 residues. CDR3 residues: CAWKPGGVYGYTF. The CDR3 region has the DNA TGTGCCTGGAAGCCAGGGGGAGTCTATGGCTACACCTTC.

The chain is built from TRBV6-5 and TRBJ1-6, with a tentative D call TRBD1 (5 bases). The CDR3 totals 13 residues. V dropped 8 bases and J dropped 10 bases, with 15 bases sitting between them. Germline V gives CDR1 MNHEY, CDR2 SVGAGI. Written as DNA, the CDR3 is TGTGCCAGCTACAGGAGCCCAGGGTCACCCCTCCACTTT. Protein: CASYRSPGSPLHF.